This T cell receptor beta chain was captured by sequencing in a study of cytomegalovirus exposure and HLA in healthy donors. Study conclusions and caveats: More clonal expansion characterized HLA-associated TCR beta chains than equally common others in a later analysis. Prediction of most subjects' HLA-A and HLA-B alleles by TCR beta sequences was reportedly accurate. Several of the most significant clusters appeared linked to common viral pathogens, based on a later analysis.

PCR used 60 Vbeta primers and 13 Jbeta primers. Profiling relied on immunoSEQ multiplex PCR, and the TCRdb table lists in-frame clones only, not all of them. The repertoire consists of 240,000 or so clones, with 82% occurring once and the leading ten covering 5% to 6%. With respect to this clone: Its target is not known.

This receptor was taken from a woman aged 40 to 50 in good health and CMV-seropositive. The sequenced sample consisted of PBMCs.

The CDR3 protein is CASSLFSLTANTGELFF. For the CDR3, the DNA is TGTGCCAGCAGCTTATTTTCTTTAACAGCGAACACCGGGGAGCTGTTTTTT. The gene calls are TRBV11-3 and TRBJ2-2; D unresolved. V was cut by 2 bases and J by 0 bases, with 13 bases left in between. Germline V CDR1 and CDR2: SGHNT, YENEEA. This CDR3 has 17 residues.